Shown below are 22 T cell receptor beta chains from a single sample sequenced in a study of blood T cells in healthy people across ages. With a J-beta primer mix and a sample-barcoded 5' primer, a second PCR ran roughly 6 to 12 cycles. TCRdb ran MiXCR on the 5' RACE reads and lists one entry per CDR3 protein. The sample records over 950,000 distinct CDR3 sequences, roughly half being singletons. Sequenced material: blood. The receptor source for this set is a woman aged 55-70 years in good health.

V and J are TRBV7-2 and TRBJ2-3; the match to TRBD2 covers 12 bases. The CDR3 consists of 17 residues. V dropped 1 base and J dropped 4; count of bases not matched to a gene: 6. CDR1 and CDR2 from the germline V gene are SGHTA and FQGNSA. CDR3 in amino acids: CASSLGLAGGRPDTQYF. CDR3 nucleotide sequence: TGTGCCAGCAGCTTAGGGCTAGCGGGAGGGCGTCCAGATACGCAGTATTTT.

This clonotype appeared a few times. V usage is TRBV20-1 and J usage is TRBJ2-7; D uncertain. The CDR3 is 15 amino acids. Trimming took off 0 bases at V and 7 bases at J, with 19 bases between the two ends. The V gene's germline CDR1 is DFQATT and CDR2 SNEGSKA (reference sequence). The CDR3 DNA sequence: TGCAGTGCTAGAGATGGGGTCAGCTCCTACAATGAGCAGTACTTC. This encodes CSARDGVSSYNEQYF.

This sequence joins TRBV30 and TRBJ2-3; 8 bases fit TRBD2. Germline trimming cut 2 bases from V and 4 bases from J; bases unmatched to any gene: 8. Germline loops: CDR1 GTSNPN, CDR2 SVGIG (reference sequence). This CDR3 is 15 amino acids long. In DNA form, the CDR3 reads TGTGCCTGGAGTCTTGTAGCGGGATTCTCAGATACGCAGTATTTT. Protein: CAWSLVAGFSDTQYF.

This clonotype was counted ten times or more. The chain employs TRBV5-1 and TRBJ2-1; 7 bases match TRBD2. Looked up from germline, CDR1 is SGHRS and CDR2 is YFSETQ. The V gene end was trimmed by 4 bases and the J gene end by 0 bases; junction bases not matched to a gene: 4. The CDR3 is made up of 15 amino acids. Written as DNA, the CDR3 is TGCGCCAGCAGCCTAGGGAGGGTCTCCTACAATGAGCAGTTCTTC. Protein: CASSLGRVSYNEQFF.

Remarks on this clonotype: Mismatch with germline at one junction end may stem from a read error. The chain links TRBV30 to TRBJ2-4, with D possibly being TRBD2 (5 bases). Per germline, CDR1 GTSNPN and CDR2 SVGIG (reference sequence). This CDR3 has 12 amino acids. For the CDR3, the DNA is TGTGCCGGGAGTGTACTGGGAAACATTCAGTACTTC. This gives the protein CAGSVLGNIQYF.

This sequence joins TRBV12-3 or TRBV12-4 and TRBJ2-7; D not certain. CDR3 size: 11 residues. V lost 5 bases to trimming and J lost 6 bases, with 8 bases between them. CDR3 in DNA: TGTGCCAGCAGTCCCCTCAGCGAGCAGTACTTC. Encoded protein: CASSPLSEQYF.

This clonotype appeared many times. V gene TRBV7-2 combines with J gene TRBJ1-2; D is unclear. Trimming removed 0 bases from V and 3 bases from J, with 8 bases in between. This CDR3 spans 14 amino acids. CDR1 and CDR2 from the germline V gene are SGHTA and FQGNSA. In DNA form, the CDR3 reads TGTGCCAGCAGCTTAGCGGTCAAGGACTATGGCTACACCTTC. Translating gives CASSLAVKDYGYTF.

The rearrangement uses TRBV24-1 and TRBJ2-3; 12 bases map to TRBD2. Unmatched junction bases numbered 4, after V lost 7 bases and J lost 3 bases. Germline V gives CDR1 KGHDR, CDR2 SFDVKD. The CDR3 is 15 residues long. This CDR3 is CATSRGTSGTDTQYF. CDR3 DNA sequence: TGTGCCACCAGCCGGGGGACTAGCGGGACAGATACGCAGTATTTT.

The V and J genes are TRBV20-1 and TRBJ2-5; D unclear. The CDR3 loop spans 12 amino acids. V lost 6 bases and J 5 bases, leaving 13 bases between the germline ends. From germline, CDR1 is DFQATT and CDR2 SNEGSKA (reference sequence). CDR3 amino acids: CSANFDGETQYF. CDR3 bases: TGCAGTGCGAACTTCGACGGGGAGACCCAGTACTTC.

On this clonotype: One end of the junction varies from germline; a read error may be responsible. This chain links TRBV13 with TRBJ2-3; a possible D gene is TRBD1 (8 bases). Germline lookup yields CDR1 PRHDT and CDR2 FYEKMQ (reference sequence). The CDR3 length is 16 residues. CDR3 in DNA: TGTGCCAGCAGCTTAACAGGGGGAGGGATCACAGATACGCGGTATTTT. This gives the protein CASSLTGGGITDTRYF.

This chain links TRBV27 with TRBJ2-5; 11 positions agree with TRBD2. Unmatched junction bases numbered 17, after V lost 6 bases and J lost 11 bases. Germline V gene sequence: CDR1 MNHEY, CDR2 SMNVEV (reference sequence). This CDR3 contains 16 residues. This chain's CDR3 is CASSSRLAGSYNEQYF. The CDR3 DNA reads TGTGCCAGCAGCAGTCGACTAGCGGGGTCCTACAATGAGCAGTACTTC.

This clonotype was seen more than once but under ten times. The V and J genes are TRBV4-1 and TRBJ2-1; D is undetermined. Deletions cut 3 bases from V and 5 bases from J, with 8 bases between. Germline CDR1 and CDR2: MGHRA and YSYEKL. This CDR3 contains 13 residues. The CDR3: CASSQGWNNEQFF. DNA for the CDR3: TGCGCCAGCAGCCAGGGATGGAACAATGAGCAGTTCTTC.

This clonotype was found a few times. The genes are TRBV6-2 or TRBV6-3 and TRBJ2-7; 9 nucleotides agree with TRBD2. This CDR3 is 16 amino acids long. Trimming cost V 6 bases and J 2 bases; bases outside gene matches: 11. Germline V gives CDR1 MNHEY, CDR2 SVGEGT. The CDR3 DNA reads as TGTGCCAGCAGCCCACGCCCGACTAGCGGTACCTACGAGCAGTACTTC. Residues: CASSPRPTSGTYEQYF.

This chain uses TRBV21-1 with TRBJ2-3. TRBV21-1 is recorded as a pseudogene. The CDR3 is 12 amino acids. The CDR3 nucleotides read TGTGCCAGCAGCAAGACTACCGATACGCAGTATTTT. This sequence encodes CASSKTTDTQYF.

J is TRBJ2-3 and V is TRBV5-1; D tentatively fits TRBD1 or TRBD2 (5 bases each). This CDR3 region has 16 residues. The germline V gene encodes CDR1 SGHRS and CDR2 YFSETQ. The ends were cut back, 1 base at V and 0 bases at J, with 12 bases in the middle. The DNA for the CDR3 is TGCGCCAGCAGCTTGCAAGGGGACCCTAGCACAGATACGCAGTATTTT. Translated, it gives CASSLQGDPSTDTQYF.

V and J are TRBV12-3 or TRBV12-4 and TRBJ2-7; tentatively, D is TRBD2 (6 bases). V was pared by 5 bases and J by 2 bases, with 13 bases between. This CDR3 contains 14 residues. As DNA, the CDR3 is TGTGCCAGCAGTCGGACTAAACTTACCTACGAGCAGTACTTC. Translating it yields CASSRTKLTYEQYF.

The chain is built from TRBV20-1 and TRBJ1-2, with 7 bases aligning to TRBD1. This CDR3 is built from 14 residues. Germline V gene sequence: CDR1 DFQATT, CDR2 SNEGSKA (reference sequence). J lost 8 bases, V lost 8 bases, and 17 bases had no gene match. CDR3 in amino acids: CSTIKGAGESGYTF. CDR3 nucleotides: TGCAGTACCATCAAGGGGGCAGGGGAGAGCGGCTACACCTTC.

The rearrangement uses TRBV7-2 and TRBJ2-1; possible D gene TRBD1, 5 bases. The germline V gene encodes CDR1 SGHTA and CDR2 FQGNSA. V was shortened by 2 bases and J by 10 bases, with 12 bases between the two germline ends. The CDR3 runs to 13 residues. CDR3 nucleotides: TGTGCCAGCAGCTTATCCCGACAGACCGAGCAGTTCTTC. Protein product: CASSLSRQTEQFF.

This chain joins TRBV20-1 and TRBJ1-1; D possibly corresponds to TRBD1 (5 bases). The CDR3 length is 12 residues. The germline CDR1 and CDR2 sequences are DFQATT and SNEGSKA (reference sequence). Trimming shortened V by 6 bases and J by 3 bases, and 11 bases separated the two germline ends. The CDR3 sequence: CSAPGAYTEAFF. In nucleotides, the CDR3 is TGCAGTGCACCCGGGGCGTACACTGAAGCTTTCTTT.

This clonotype was found a few times. This chain joins TRBV6-2 or TRBV6-3 and TRBJ2-7; 9 nucleotides match TRBD1. Germline V gene lookup returns CDR1 MNHEY and CDR2 SVGEGT. V was clipped by 7 bases and J by 2 bases; unmatched bases: 3. CDR3 length: 13 amino acids. The CDR3 is CASTGQGPYEQYF. CDR3 nucleotides: TGTGCCAGCACCGGACAGGGGCCCTACGAGCAGTACTTC.

This clonotype occurred many times. J is TRBJ2-7 and V is TRBV29-1; unclear D gene. Trimming took 4 bases from V and 5 from J, leaving 9 bases between them. Germline V lookup: CDR1 SQVTM, CDR2 ANQGSEA. This CDR3 has 11 residues. CDR3 nucleotides: TGCAGCGTTGTAGGTATGGACGAGCAGTACTTC. Translated, it gives CSVVGMDEQYF.

The genes are TRBV27 and TRBJ2-1, with 7 bases identical to TRBD1. J was trimmed by 5 bases and V by 7 bases; bases with no gene match: 23. The CDR3 spans 19 residues. The germline V gene has CDR1 MNHEY and CDR2 SMNVEV (reference sequence). CDR3 coding DNA: TGTGCCAGCAAAATCGGCCGACAGGGTACCCTGACCCCTCACAATGAGCAGTTCTTC. Translation: CASKIGRQGTLTPHNEQFF.